The 15 T cell receptor beta chains in this list originate from one sample, sequenced in a study of blood T cells in healthy people across ages. For the second PCR, which ran for about 7 to 11 cycles, a sample-barcoded 5' primer and a J-beta primer mix were used. Each CDR3 protein is one row after TCRdb ran MiXCR on the 5' RACE reads. Here the sample spans approximately 800,000 distinct CDR3 sequences, 20% to 25% being singletons. This same sample was also taken into another study, of T cells of mothers and their children.

The sample consisted of blood. These receptors came from a boy under 18 in good health.

This clonotype was seen only a few times. The chain is built from TRBV12-3 or TRBV12-4 and TRBJ2-1; no definite D call. V was clipped by 3 bases and J by 12 bases, with 12 bases between them. CDR3 length equals 12 residues. CDR3 bases: TGTGCCAGCAGTTTGCTGGTGACGGTGCAGTTCTTC. It translates to CASSLLVTVQFF.

The chain recombines TRBV6-5 with TRBJ2-5; D tentatively fits TRBD1 or TRBD2 (5 bases each). TRBJ2-7 matches the DNA end more closely, so the J call is doubtful. Germline values: CDR1 MNHEY, CDR2 SVGAGI. The CDR3 loop spans 11 amino acids. For the CDR3, the DNA is TGTGCCAGCAGGGGGGACTACGAGCAGTACTTC. This sequence encodes CASRGDYEQYF.

V and J are TRBV6-5 and TRBJ1-2; 8 nucleotides line up with TRBD1. V lost 6 bases to trimming and J lost 2 bases; unmatched junction nucleotides: 5. There are 14 residues in the CDR3. Germline CDR1 MNHEY, CDR2 SVGAGI. In nucleotides, the CDR3 is TGTGCCAGCAGCTTGGGACAGGCAAACTATGGCTACACCTTC. Protein product: CASSLGQANYGYTF.

The chain carries TRBV11-2 and TRBJ1-6; D call uncertain. Trimming took 5 bases from V and 1 from J, leaving 15 bases between them. The CDR3 is 17 residues long. CDR1 SGHAT and CDR2 FQNNGV come from the germline V gene. The CDR3 here is CASSRDTGGSYNSPLHF. Here the CDR3 DNA reads TGTGCCAGCAGCCGAGACACGGGAGGGTCCTATAATTCACCCCTCCACTTT. Drawing the rest from reference TRBV11-2 and TRBJ1-6, the complete variable domain is EAGVAQSPRYKIIEKRQSVAFWCNPISGHATLYWYQQILGQGPKLLIQFQNNGVVDDSQLPKDRFSAERLKGVDSTLKIQPAKLEDSAVYLCASSRDTGGSYNSPLHFGNGTRLTVT.

In the case of this clonotype: One junction end disagrees with the germline gene, perhaps due to a read error. The rearrangement links TRBV9 to TRBJ1-2, with TRBD1 as a possible D gene (5 bases). The V gene's germline CDR1 is SGDLS and CDR2 YYNGEE. This CDR3 comprises 15 residues. CDR3 amino acids: CASSVEGSSNYGYTF. Written as DNA, the CDR3 is TGTGCCAGCAGCGTAGAGGGGTCCTCTAACTATGGTTACACCTTC. The whole variable domain, remainder taken from reference TRBV9 and TRBJ1-2, is DSGVTQTPKHLITATGQRVTLRCSPRSGDLSVYWYQQSLDQGLQFLIQYYNGEERAKGNILERFSAQQFPDLHSELNLSSLELGDSALYFCASSVEGSSNYGYTFGSGTRLTVV.

This clonotype has more than one count but fewer than ten. The V gene is TRBV15, the J gene TRBJ2-1; D gene unclear. The J call could be wrong; TRBJ2-7 is a better fit for the DNA end. CDR1 and CDR2 from the germline V gene are LNHNV and YYDKDF (reference sequence). The CDR3 runs 13 residues. CDR3: CATSTIPSYEQYF. For the CDR3, the DNA is TGTGCCACCAGCACCATCCCCTCTTACGAGCAGTACTTC.

This clonotype was counted only a few times. The J gene is TRBJ2-1, the V gene TRBV27; a weak D match, TRBD1 (6 bases). TRBJ2-5 explains the end of the DNA better; the J call may be wrong. Germline CDR1 is MNHEY and CDR2 is SMNVEV (reference sequence). The CDR3 covers 16 residues. CDR3 protein: CASSSATGGVGETQYF. The CDR3 coding sequence is TGTGCCAGCAGTTCCGCGACAGGAGGAGTAGGAGAGACCCAGTACTTC.

This clonotype occurred a few times. The chain recombines TRBV12-3 or TRBV12-4 with TRBJ2-3, with no clear D. The CDR3 has 15 amino acids. V dropped 5 bases and J dropped 2 bases, with 14 bases sitting between them. CDR3 amino acids: CASSPGDGITDTQYF. CDR3 DNA: TGTGCCAGCAGTCCCGGTGACGGAATCACAGATACGCAGTATTTT.

This clonotype showed up just a few times. The genes are TRBV27 and TRBJ2-7, with a tentative D call TRBD2 (7 bases). The germline gives CDR1 MNHEY, CDR2 SMNVEV (reference sequence). This CDR3 region has 17 residues. Trimming stripped 0 bases from V and 4 bases from J, with 19 bases between. The DNA for the CDR3 is TGTGCCAGCAGTTTATCCCTAAACAGGGAGGGAATATACGAGCAGTACTTC. Its protein product is CASSLSLNREGIYEQYF.

A few counts support this clonotype. V and J are TRBV7-2 and TRBJ2-7, with TRBD2 matching over 7 bases. J lost 5 bases, V lost 6 bases, and 13 bases had no gene match. This CDR3 has 15 amino acids. CDR1 and CDR2 from the germline V gene are SGHTA and FQGNSA. This CDR3 reads CASRRGGGVGHEQYF. CDR3 DNA sequence: TGTGCCAGCAGGAGGGGTGGGGGGGTCGGCCACGAGCAGTACTTC.

Many counts were recorded for this clonotype. The V gene is TRBV9, the J gene TRBJ1-5; unclear D gene. Germline V gene data show CDR1 as SGDLS and CDR2 as YYNGEE. The CDR3 totals 15 residues. V gave up 2 bases and J gave up 0 bases, with 9 bases separating them. The CDR3 coding sequence is TGTGCCAGCAGCGTTTCGTCGGATAGCAATCAGCCCCAGCATTTT. Translation gives CASSVSSDSNQPQHF. The full variable domain, its missing parts supplied by reference TRBV9 and TRBJ1-5, is DSGVTQTPKHLITATGQRVTLRCSPRSGDLSVYWYQQSLDQGLQFLIQYYNGEERAKGNILERFSAQQFPDLHSELNLSSLELGDSALYFCASSVSSDSNQPQHFGDGTRLSIL.

The chain links TRBV6-6 to TRBJ2-3; 7 bases align to TRBD1. This CDR3 has 15 amino acids. V shed 5 bases and J 1 base; nucleotides not matched to a gene: 6. Germline assignment: CDR1 MNHNY and CDR2 SVGAGI (reference sequence). The CDR3 reads CASSNTGTGTDTQYF. DNA for the CDR3: TGTGCCAGCAGTAACACCGGGACAGGCACAGATACGCAGTATTTT.

This clonotype has a handful of counts. The V gene is TRBV4-3, the J gene TRBJ2-5; tentatively, D is TRBD2 (6 bases). The last part of the DNA fits TRBJ2-1 better; the J call may be wrong. The CDR3 has 15 amino acids. CDR1 and CDR2 (germline): LGHNA, YSLEER. In DNA, the CDR3 is TGCGCCAGCAGCCAAGAAGCGGGTAGGACGAATGAGCAGTTCTTC. This translates into CASSQEAGRTNEQFF.

This clonotype was detected a few times. This sequence joins TRBV6-4 and TRBJ2-1, with a tentative D call TRBD1 (6 bases). The CDR3 is made up of 13 amino acids. The germline CDR1 and CDR2 sequences are MRHNA and SNTAGT. V was clipped by 2 bases and J by 5 bases, with 7 bases between them. CDR3 nucleotides: TGTGCCAGCAGTGACCGGGACAACAATGAGCAGTTCTTC. Its protein is CASSDRDNNEQFF.

This clonotype was found a few times. The CDR3 region is CSAAGSERYTDTQYF. CDR3 bases: TGCAGTGCTGCGGGGTCAGAGCGGTACACAGATACGCAGTATTTT. The chain uses TRBV20-1 and TRBJ2-3; possibly TRBD2 for D (6 bases). V lost 5 bases and J lost 2, with 17 bases in between. The CDR3 consists of 15 residues. Germline CDR1 and CDR2: DFQATT and SNEGSKA (reference sequence).